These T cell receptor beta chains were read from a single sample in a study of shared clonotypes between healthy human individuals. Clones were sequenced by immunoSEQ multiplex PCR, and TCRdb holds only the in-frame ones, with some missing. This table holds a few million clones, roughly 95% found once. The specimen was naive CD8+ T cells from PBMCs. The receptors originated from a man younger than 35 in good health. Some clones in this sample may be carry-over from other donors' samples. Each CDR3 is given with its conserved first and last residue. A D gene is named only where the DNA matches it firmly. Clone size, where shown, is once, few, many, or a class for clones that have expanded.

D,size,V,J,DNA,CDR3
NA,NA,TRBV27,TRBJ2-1,TGTGCCAGCAGCGATCAAATCGACGCAAACAATGAGCAGTTCTTC,CASSDQIDANNEQFF
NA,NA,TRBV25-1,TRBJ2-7,TGTGCCAGCAGTGAAACCCTGTCGATCTCCCGGTACGAGCAGTACTTC,CASSETLSISRYEQYF
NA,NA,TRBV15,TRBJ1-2,TGTGCCACTTCCAACACGCCAGAGGGCTACACCTTC,CATSNTPEGYTF
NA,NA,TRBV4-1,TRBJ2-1,TGCGCCAGCGGCCCGCGGGCCCGTCTTGAGCAGTTCTTC,CASGPRARLEQFF
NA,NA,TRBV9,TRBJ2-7,TGTGCCAGCACAAAGGGGTCGACCCCGAGCTACGAGCAGTACTTC,CASTKGSTPSYEQYF
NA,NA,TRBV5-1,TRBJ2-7,TGCGCCAGCAGCTTGGGGAGGCTCCCCTCCTACGAGCAGTACTTC,CASSLGRLPSYEQYF
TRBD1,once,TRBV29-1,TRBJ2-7,TGCAGCGTTGTGGGACAGTACTCCTACGAGCAGTACTTC,CSVVGQYSYEQYF
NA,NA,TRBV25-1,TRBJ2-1,TGTGCCAGCAGCTCAGGGGTAAACAATGAGCAGTTCTTC,CASSSGVNNEQFF
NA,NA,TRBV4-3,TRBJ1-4,TGCGCCAGCAGCCAAAGACAACCCCCGTCGAGTAATGAAAAACTGTTTTTT,CASSQRQPPSSNEKLFF
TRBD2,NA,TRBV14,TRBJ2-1,TGTGCCAGCAGACAACTAGCGGGATACAATGAGCAGTTCTTC,CASRQLAGYNEQFF
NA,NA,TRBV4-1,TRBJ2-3,TGCGCCAGCAGCCCCTCGGTGATAGCAATTTCTACAGATACGCAGTATTTT,CASSPSVIAISTDTQYF
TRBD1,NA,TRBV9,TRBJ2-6,TGTGCCAGCAGTGGCGGACAGGGCATTCAGTGGGCCAACGTCCTGACTTTC,CASSGGQGIQWANVLTF
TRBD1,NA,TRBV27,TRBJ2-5,TGTGCCAGCAGCCCTGGACAGGGAGAGGGAGAGACCCAGTACTTC,CASSPGQGEGETQYF
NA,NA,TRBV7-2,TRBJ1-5,TGTGCCAGCAGCTTAGGACAGCGCAATCAGCCCCAGCATTTT,CASSLGQRNQPQHF
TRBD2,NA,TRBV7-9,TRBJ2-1,TGTGCCAGCGGACTAGCGGGCCTCTACAATGAGCAGTTCTTC,CASGLAGLYNEQFF
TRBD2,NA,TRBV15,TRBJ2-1,TGTGCCACCAGCAGAGGGCTAGCGGGAGCTTTTGAGCAGTTCTTC,CATSRGLAGAFEQFF
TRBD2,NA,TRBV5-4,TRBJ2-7,TGTGCCAGCAGCACCGGACTAGCCGTGAACGAGCAGTACTTC,CASSTGLAVNEQYF
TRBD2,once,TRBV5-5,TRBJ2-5,TGTGCCAGCAGCTTCCAGGGAGGGATGGAGACCCAGTACTTC,CASSFQGGMETQYF
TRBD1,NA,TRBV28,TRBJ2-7,TGTGCCAGCAGTTCGCCCGGGGACAGGGGGCGTTTACCTGTACCCTACGAGCAGTACTTC,CASSSPGDRGRLPVPYEQYF
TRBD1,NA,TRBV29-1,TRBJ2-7,TGCAGCGTTGAAGATCCGGGGACAGGGGACTACGAGCAGTACTTC,CSVEDPGTGDYEQYF
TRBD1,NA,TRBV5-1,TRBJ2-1,TGCGCCAGCAGCGGGGGACAGGGGGCGATATCCAATGAGCAGTTCTTC,CASSGGQGAISNEQFF
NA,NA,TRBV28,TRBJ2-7,TGTGCCAGCAGTTTCGACCAGAAATACGAGCAGTACTTC,CASSFDQKYEQYF
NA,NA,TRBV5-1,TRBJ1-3,TGCGCCAGCAGCCCCGCCGGGATCGGGGCCACCATATATTTT,CASSPAGIGATIYF
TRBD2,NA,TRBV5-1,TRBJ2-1,TGCGCCAGCAGGGCGGGAGCAGGAAATGAGCAGTTCTTC,CASRAGAGNEQFF
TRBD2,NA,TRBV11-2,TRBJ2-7,TGTGCCAGCAGCCTAGCGGAGGTCGAGCAGTACTTC,CASSLAEVEQYF
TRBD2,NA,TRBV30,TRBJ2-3,TGTGCCTGGAGTCCCGGGACTAGCGGGGGAGATACGCAGTATTTT,CAWSPGTSGGDTQYF
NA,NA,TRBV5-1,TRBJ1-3,TGCGCCAGCAGCTTGTCTATCGGGGGGCTAGGTGGAAACACCATATATTTT,CASSLSIGGLGGNTIYF